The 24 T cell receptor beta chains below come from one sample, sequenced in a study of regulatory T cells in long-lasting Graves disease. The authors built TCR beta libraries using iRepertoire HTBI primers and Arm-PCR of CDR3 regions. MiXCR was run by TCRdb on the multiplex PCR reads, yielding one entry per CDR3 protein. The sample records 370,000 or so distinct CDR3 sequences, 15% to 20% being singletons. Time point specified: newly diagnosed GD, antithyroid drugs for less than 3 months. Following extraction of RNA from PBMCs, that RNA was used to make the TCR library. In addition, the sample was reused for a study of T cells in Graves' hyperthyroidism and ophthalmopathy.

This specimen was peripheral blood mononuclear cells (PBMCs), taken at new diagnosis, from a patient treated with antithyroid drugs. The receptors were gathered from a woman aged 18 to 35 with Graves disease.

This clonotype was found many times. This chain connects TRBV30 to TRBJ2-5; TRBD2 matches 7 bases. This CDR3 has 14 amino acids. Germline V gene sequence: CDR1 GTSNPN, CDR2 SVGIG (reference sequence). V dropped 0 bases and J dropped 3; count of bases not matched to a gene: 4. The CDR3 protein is CAWSVAGREETQYF. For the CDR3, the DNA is TGTGCCTGGAGTGTAGCGGGGAGGGAAGAGACCCAGTACTTC.

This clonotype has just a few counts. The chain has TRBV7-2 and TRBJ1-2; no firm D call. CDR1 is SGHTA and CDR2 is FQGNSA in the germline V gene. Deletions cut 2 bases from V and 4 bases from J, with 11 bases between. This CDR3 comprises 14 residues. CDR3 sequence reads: CASSLQDGPYGYTF. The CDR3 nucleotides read TGTGCCAGCAGCTTACAGGACGGCCCCTATGGCTACACCTTC.

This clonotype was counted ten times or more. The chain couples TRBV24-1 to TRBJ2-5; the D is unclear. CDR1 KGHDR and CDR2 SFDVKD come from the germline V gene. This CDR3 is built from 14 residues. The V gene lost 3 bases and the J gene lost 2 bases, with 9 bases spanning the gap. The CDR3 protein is CATSDPWKQETQYF. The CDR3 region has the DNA TGTGCCACCAGTGATCCCTGGAAACAAGAGACCCAGTACTTC.

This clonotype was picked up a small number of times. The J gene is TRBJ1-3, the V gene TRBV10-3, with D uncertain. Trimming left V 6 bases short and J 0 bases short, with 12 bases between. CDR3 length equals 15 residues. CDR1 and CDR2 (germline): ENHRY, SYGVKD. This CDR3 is CAISNGPISGNTIYF. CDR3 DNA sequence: TGTGCCATCAGCAACGGGCCGATCTCTGGAAACACCATATATTTT.

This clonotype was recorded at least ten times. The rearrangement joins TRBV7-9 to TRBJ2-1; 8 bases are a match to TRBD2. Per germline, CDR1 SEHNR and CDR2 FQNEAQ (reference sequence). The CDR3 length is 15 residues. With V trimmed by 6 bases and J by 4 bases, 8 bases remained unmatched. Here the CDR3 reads CASRSAGVKYNEQFF. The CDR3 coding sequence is TGTGCCAGCAGATCAGCGGGGGTGAAATACAATGAGCAGTTCTTC.

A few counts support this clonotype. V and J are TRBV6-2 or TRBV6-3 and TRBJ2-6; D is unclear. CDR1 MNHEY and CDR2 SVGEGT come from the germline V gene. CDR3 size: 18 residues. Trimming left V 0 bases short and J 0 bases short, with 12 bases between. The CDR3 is CASSYSASQSSGANVLTF. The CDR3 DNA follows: TGTGCCAGCAGTTACTCGGCATCGCAGTCCTCTGGGGCCAACGTCCTGACTTTC.

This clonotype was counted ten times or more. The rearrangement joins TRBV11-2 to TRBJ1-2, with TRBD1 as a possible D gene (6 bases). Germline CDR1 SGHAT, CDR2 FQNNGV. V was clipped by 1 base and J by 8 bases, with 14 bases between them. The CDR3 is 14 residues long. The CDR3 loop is CASSLAAGATGYTF. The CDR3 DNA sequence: TGTGCCAGCAGCTTAGCGGCGGGGGCGACAGGCTACACCTTC. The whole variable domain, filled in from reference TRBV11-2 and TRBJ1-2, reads EAGVAQSPRYKIIEKRQSVAFWCNPISGHATLYWYQQILGQGPKLLIQFQNNGVVDDSQLPKDRFSAERLKGVDSTLKIQPAKLEDSAVYLCASSLAAGATGYTFGSGTRLTVV.

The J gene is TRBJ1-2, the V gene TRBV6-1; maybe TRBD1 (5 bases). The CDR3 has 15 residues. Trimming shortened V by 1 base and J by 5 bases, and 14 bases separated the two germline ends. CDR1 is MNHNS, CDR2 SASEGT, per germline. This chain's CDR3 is CASSEDRTYAYGYTF. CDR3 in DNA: TGTGCCAGCAGTGAAGACAGGACCTACGCATATGGCTACACCTTC.

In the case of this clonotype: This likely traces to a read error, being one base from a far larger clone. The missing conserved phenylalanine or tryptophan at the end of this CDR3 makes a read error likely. This CDR3 reads CASSRNYEQYS. The CDR3 region has the DNA TGTGCCAGCAGCCGTAACTACGAGCAGTACTCC. V gene TRBV11-3 combines with J gene TRBJ2-7; D gene unclear. The CDR3 covers 11 residues. From germline, CDR1 is SGHNT and CDR2 YENEEA. Trimming removed 5 bases from V and 3 bases from J, with 5 bases in between.

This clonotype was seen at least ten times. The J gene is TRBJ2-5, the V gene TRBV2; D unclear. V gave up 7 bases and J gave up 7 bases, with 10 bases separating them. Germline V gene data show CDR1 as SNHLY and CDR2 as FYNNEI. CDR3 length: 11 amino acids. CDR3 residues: CASILDRTQYF. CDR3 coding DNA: TGTGCCAGCATTCTAGATCGGACCCAGTACTTC.

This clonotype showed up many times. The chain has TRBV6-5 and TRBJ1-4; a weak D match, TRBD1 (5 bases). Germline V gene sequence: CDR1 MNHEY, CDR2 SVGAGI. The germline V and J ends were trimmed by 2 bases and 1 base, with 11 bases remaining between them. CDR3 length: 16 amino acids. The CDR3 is CASSYAGGITNEKLFF. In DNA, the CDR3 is TGTGCCAGCAGTTACGCGGGGGGTATAACTAATGAAAAACTGTTTTTT.

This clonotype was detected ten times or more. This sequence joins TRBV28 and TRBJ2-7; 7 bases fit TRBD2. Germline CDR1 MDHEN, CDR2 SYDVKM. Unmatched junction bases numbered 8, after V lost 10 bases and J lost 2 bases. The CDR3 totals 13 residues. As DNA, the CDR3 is TGTGCCACCACCCCTAGCGGAACCTACGAGCAGTACTTC. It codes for CATTPSGTYEQYF.

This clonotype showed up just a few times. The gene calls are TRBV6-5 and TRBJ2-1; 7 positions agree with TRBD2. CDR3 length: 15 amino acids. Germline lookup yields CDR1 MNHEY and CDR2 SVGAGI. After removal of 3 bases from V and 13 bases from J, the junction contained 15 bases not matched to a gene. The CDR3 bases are TGTGCCAGCAGTTATTTCGGCGGGAGAAGAGGTGATCAGTTCTTC. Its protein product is CASSYFGGRRGDQFF.

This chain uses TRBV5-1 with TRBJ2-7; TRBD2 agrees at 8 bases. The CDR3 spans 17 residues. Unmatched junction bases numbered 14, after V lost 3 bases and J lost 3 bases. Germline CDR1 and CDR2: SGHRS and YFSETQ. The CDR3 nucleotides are TGCGCCAGCAGCTCCGGGACTAGTATATCTGTCGGCTACGAGCAGTACTTC. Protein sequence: CASSSGTSISVGYEQYF.

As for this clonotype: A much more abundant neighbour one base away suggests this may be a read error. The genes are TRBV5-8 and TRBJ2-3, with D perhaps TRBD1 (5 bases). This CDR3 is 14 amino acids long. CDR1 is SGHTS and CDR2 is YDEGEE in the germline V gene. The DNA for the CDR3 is TGTGCCAGCAGCTTAGAAACAGGCACAGATGCGCAGTATTTT. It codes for CASSLETGTDAQYF. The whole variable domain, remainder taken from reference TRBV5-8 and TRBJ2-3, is EAGVTQSPTHLIKTRGQQATLRCSPISGHTSVYWYQQALGLGLQFLLWYDEGEERNRGNFPPRFSGRQFPNYSSELNVNALELEDSALYLCASSLETGTDAQYFGPGTRLTVL.

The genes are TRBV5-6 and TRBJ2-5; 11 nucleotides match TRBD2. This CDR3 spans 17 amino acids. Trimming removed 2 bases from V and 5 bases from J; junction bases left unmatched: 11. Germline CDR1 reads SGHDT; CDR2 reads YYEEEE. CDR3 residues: CASSFLPSGRSTETQYF. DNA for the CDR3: TGTGCCAGCAGCTTCTTACCTAGCGGGAGGTCTACGGAGACCCAGTACTTC.

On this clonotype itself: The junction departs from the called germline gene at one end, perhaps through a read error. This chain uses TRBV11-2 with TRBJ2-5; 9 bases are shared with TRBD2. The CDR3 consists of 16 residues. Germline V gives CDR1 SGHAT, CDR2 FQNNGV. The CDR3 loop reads CAGSLGPAGGSETQYF. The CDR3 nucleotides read TGTGCCGGCAGTTTAGGGCCCGCGGGAGGGTCAGAGACCCAGTACTTC.

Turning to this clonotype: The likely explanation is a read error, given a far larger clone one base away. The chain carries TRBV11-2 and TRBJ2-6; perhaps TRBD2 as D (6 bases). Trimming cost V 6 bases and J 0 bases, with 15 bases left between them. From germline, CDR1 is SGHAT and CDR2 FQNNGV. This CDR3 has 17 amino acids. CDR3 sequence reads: CASSSGDSGSGANVLTF. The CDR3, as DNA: TGTGCCAGCAGTTCCGGGGACTCAGGCTCTGGGGCCAACGTCCTGACTTTC. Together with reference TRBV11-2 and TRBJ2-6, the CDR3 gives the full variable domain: EAGVAQSPRYKIIEKRQSVAFWCNPISGHATLYWYQQILGQGPKLLIQFQNNGVVDDSQLPKDRFSAERLKGVDSTLKIQPAKLEDSAVYLCASSSGDSGSGANVLTFGAGSRLTVL.

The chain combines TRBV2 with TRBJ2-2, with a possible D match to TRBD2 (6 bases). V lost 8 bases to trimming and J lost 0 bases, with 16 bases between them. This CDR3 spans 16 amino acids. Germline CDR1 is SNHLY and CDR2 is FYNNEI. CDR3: CASSKEGTPNTGELFF. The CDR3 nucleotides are TGTGCCAGCTCCAAGGAGGGGACCCCGAACACCGGGGAGCTGTTTTTT.

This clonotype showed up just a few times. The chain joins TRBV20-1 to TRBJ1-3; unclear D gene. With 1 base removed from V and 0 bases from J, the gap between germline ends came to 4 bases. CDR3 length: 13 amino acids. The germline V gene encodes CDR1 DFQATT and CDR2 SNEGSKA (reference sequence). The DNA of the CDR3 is TGCAGTGCTAGAGTAATCTCTGGAAACACCATATATTTT. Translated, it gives CSARVISGNTIYF.

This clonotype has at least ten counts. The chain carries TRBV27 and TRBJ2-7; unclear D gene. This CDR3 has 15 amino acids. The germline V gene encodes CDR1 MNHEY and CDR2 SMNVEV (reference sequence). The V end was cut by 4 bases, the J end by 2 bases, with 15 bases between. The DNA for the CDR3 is TGTGCCAGCAGTTACAGTAGTGACGAGACCTACGAGCAGTACTTC. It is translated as CASSYSSDETYEQYF.

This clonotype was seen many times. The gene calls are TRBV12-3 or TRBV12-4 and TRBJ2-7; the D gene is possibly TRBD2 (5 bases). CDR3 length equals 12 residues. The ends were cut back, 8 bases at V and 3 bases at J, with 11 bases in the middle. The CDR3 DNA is TGTGCCAGCGGCTCGGGGATCTACGAGCAGTACTTC. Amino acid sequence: CASGSGIYEQYF.

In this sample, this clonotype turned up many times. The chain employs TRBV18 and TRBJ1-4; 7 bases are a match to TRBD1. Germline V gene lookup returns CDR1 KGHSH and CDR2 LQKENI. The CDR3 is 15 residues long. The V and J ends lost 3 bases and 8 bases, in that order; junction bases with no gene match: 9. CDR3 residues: CASSPWGTEEEKLFF. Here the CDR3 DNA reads TGTGCCAGCTCACCTTGGGGGACAGAGGAGGAAAAACTGTTTTTT.

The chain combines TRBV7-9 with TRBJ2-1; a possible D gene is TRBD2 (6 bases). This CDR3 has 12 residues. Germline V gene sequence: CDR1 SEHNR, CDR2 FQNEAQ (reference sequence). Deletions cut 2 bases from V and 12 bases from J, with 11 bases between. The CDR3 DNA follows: TGTGCCAGCAGCTTAATTAACGGGGGGCAGTTCTTC. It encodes CASSLINGGQFF.